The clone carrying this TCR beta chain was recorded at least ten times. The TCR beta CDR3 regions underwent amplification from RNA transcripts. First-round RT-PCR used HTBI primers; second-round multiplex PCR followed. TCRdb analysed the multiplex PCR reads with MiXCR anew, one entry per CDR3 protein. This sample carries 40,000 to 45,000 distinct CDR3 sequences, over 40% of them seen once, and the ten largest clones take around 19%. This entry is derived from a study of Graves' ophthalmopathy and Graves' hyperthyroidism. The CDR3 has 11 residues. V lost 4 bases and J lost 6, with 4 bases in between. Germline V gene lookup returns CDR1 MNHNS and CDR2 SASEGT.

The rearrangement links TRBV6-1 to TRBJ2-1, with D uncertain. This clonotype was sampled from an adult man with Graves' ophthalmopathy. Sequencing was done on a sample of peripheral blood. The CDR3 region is CASSVLNEQFF. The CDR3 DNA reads TGTGCCAGCAGTGTTCTCAATGAGCAGTTCTTC.